These 17 T cell receptor beta chains came from one sample sequenced in a study of blood T cells in healthy people across ages. A second roughly 7 to 11 cycle PCR used barcoded and J-beta primers. Via MiXCR, TCRdb re-called the 5' RACE reads, giving one row per CDR3 protein. The repertoire holds 600,000 or so distinct CDR3 sequences, with 25% to 35% as singletons. Material: blood. The receptors were sampled from a woman of 80 years or more in good health.

This clonotype occurred many times. The chain carries TRBV5-1 and TRBJ2-5; 13 bases fit TRBD2. V was pared by 5 bases and J by 2 bases, with 3 bases of the junction left unmatched. The CDR3 length is 15 residues. Germline loops: CDR1 SGHRS, CDR2 YFSETQ. CDR3 sequence reads: CASRSGLAGQETQYF. CDR3 DNA: TGCGCCAGCAGGTCGGGACTAGCGGGGCAAGAGACCCAGTACTTC.

This chain uses TRBV7-2 with TRBJ2-3; 8 bases line up with TRBD2. Germline CDR1 reads SGHTA; CDR2 reads FQGNSA. The trim removed 5 bases at V and 0 bases at J, leaving 10 bases unmatched. The CDR3 has 17 amino acids. CDR3 bases: TGTGCCAGCAGCCCCAAGGCCGGGAGGGCCAGCACAGATACGCAGTATTTT. The encoded protein is CASSPKAGRASTDTQYF.

The chain uses TRBV7-2 and TRBJ1-1; D perhaps matches TRBD1 (5 bases). The CDR3 has 14 amino acids. Germline CDR1 reads SGHTA; CDR2 reads FQGNSA. Trimming left V 2 bases short and J 7 bases short, with 14 bases between. The DNA for the CDR3 is TGTGCCAGCAGCTTATCGGGGGGGGATGGTGAAGCTTTCTTT. Encoded protein: CASSLSGGDGEAFF.

This clonotype was seen ten or more times. Here the CDR3 reads CSARRGGAGTEAFF. CDR3 nucleotide sequence: TGCAGTGCCCGCAGGGGAGGCGCGGGCACTGAAGCTTTCTTT. The genes are TRBV20-1 and TRBJ1-1; the D gene is possibly TRBD1 (6 bases). The germline CDR1 and CDR2 sequences are DFQATT and SNEGSKA (reference sequence). The CDR3 spans 14 residues. Between the trimmed V and J ends, which lost 6 bases and 4 bases, there was a span of 18 bases.

The DNA for the CDR3 is TGTGCCAGCAGCTTTCTAGCGGGGGAAAAGTATTTT. The encoded protein is CASSFLAGEKYF. The V gene is TRBV11-3, the J gene TRBJ2-3; 10 nucleotides agree with TRBD2. The V gene's germline CDR1 is SGHNT and CDR2 YENEEA. The V gene end was trimmed by 3 bases and the J gene end by 13 bases; junction bases not matched to a gene: 4. The CDR3 runs to 12 residues.

The chain couples TRBV7-2 to TRBJ2-4, with D perhaps given as TRBD1 or TRBD2 (5 bases each). Near its end, the DNA agrees better with TRBJ2-7, so the J call may be wrong. This CDR3 contains 15 residues. Germline CDR1 reads SGHTA; CDR2 reads FQGNSA. CDR3 sequence reads: CASSLALGAQYEQYF. In DNA form, the CDR3 reads TGTGCCAGCAGCTTAGCGCTCGGGGCTCAGTACGAGCAGTACTTC.

This clonotype was counted a few times. The chain couples TRBV11-3 to TRBJ2-1; the D is unclear. The CDR3 spans 14 residues. CDR1 and CDR2 from the germline V gene are SGHNT and YENEEA. The ends were cut back, 1 base at V and 6 bases at J, with 10 bases in the middle. CDR3 region: CASSLGRRSNEQFF. The CDR3 DNA is TGTGCCAGCAGCTTAGGCCGACGAAGCAATGAGCAGTTCTTC.

The gene calls are TRBV9 and TRBJ2-1; D perhaps matches TRBD2 (6 bases). The V end lost 2 bases, the J end lost 0 bases, and 12 bases lay between the germline ends. CDR1 SGDLS and CDR2 YYNGEE come from the germline V gene. This CDR3 comprises 16 residues. The CDR3 DNA follows: TGTGCCAGCAGCGTTTCAGGCGGGAACTCCTACAATGAGCAGTTCTTC. Protein sequence: CASSVSGGNSYNEQFF.

This clonotype has a handful of counts. The CDR3 DNA is TGTGCCAGCAACTTCGACCGTTGGGAGACCCTGTACTTC. Translation gives CASNFDRWETLYF. The chain employs TRBV7-2 and TRBJ2-7, with D possibly TRBD2 on 5 matching bases. CDR3 length: 13 residues. Germline CDR1 reads SGHTA; CDR2 reads FQGNSA. The ends were cut back, 7 bases at V and 12 bases at J, with 22 bases in the middle.

This clonotype turned up a few times. The CDR3 DNA sequence: TGCGCCAGCAGCTTGGAACGGCCCGAATCTGAAGCTTTCTTT. Its protein product is CASSLERPESEAFF. V and J are TRBV5-1 and TRBJ1-1; D not certain. The CDR3 runs 14 residues. Germline V gene lookup returns CDR1 SGHRS and CDR2 YFSETQ. V was trimmed by 0 bases and J by 6 bases, leaving 12 bases between them.

This clonotype was seen at least ten times. J is TRBJ1-5 and V is TRBV29-1; tentatively, D is TRBD1 (5 bases). Trimming stripped 3 bases from V and 5 bases from J, with 11 bases between. CDR1 and CDR2 (germline): SQVTM, ANQGSEA. The length of the CDR3 is 13 residues. The CDR3 loop is CSVDQGGDQPQHF. Written as DNA, the CDR3 is TGCAGCGTTGATCAGGGAGGGGATCAGCCCCAGCATTTT.

This sequence joins TRBV20-1 and TRBJ2-3; TRBD2 might be the D (5 bases). Germline V gene sequence: CDR1 DFQATT, CDR2 SNEGSKA (reference sequence). This CDR3 region has 14 residues. The V end was cut by 6 bases, the J end by 2 bases, with 15 bases between. Here the CDR3 reads CSALLPGNTDTQYF. The CDR3 DNA reads TGCAGTGCACTACTACCGGGGAACACAGATACGCAGTATTTT.

The sample holds a few counts of this clonotype. Possible read error: a much larger clone is one base away. The chain is built from TRBV20-1 and TRBJ2-1; 7 nucleotides match TRBD2. V shed 7 bases and J 13 bases; nucleotides not matched to a gene: 10. In germline, CDR1 is DFQATT, CDR2 SNEGSKA (reference sequence). CDR3 size: 11 residues. The CDR3 region is CSGLAEETQFF. CDR3 DNA sequence: TGCAGTGGTCTAGCGGAAGAGACCCAGTTCTTC.

In this sample, this clonotype turned up many times. The V call is TRBV7-2, the J call TRBJ1-5; 9 positions match TRBD1. V was pared by 2 bases and J by 2 bases, with 4 bases of the junction left unmatched. This CDR3 region has 16 residues. The germline V gene has CDR1 SGHTA and CDR2 FQGNSA. This CDR3 reads CASSLTTGGGNQPQHF. CDR3 DNA: TGTGCCAGCAGCTTAACGACAGGGGGTGGCAATCAGCCCCAGCATTTT.

This clonotype has a handful of counts. The V call is TRBV21-1, the J call TRBJ2-7; no DNA check was done on the table's D call, TRBD2. TRBV21-1 is listed as a pseudogene. The CDR3 spans 15 residues. The CDR3 protein is CASSTLAGVSYEQYF. The CDR3 nucleotides are TGTGCCAGCAGCACACTAGCGGGGGTCTCCTACGAGCAGTACTTC.

This clonotype was recorded a few times. The V call is TRBV3-1, the J call TRBJ1-4, with D possibly matching TRBD1 (5 bases). Per germline, CDR1 LGHDT and CDR2 YNNKEL (reference sequence). The V end lost 3 bases, the J end lost 8 bases, and 10 bases lay between the germline ends. The CDR3 totals 13 residues. The CDR3 region has the DNA TGTGCCAGCAGCCACGGGGCGCGGGAAAAACTGTTTTTT. This translates into CASSHGAREKLFF. The full variable domain, rest sourced from reference TRBV3-1 and TRBJ1-4, is DTAVSQTPKYLVTQMGNDKSIKCEQNLGHDTMYWYKQDSKKFLKIMFSYNNKELIINETVPNRFSPKSPDKAHLNLHINSLELGDSAVYFCASSHGAREKLFFGSGTQLSVL.

As regards this clonotype: The germline gene is not matched at one end of the junction; a read error may be the cause. V usage is TRBV18 and J usage is TRBJ2-1; possible D gene TRBD2, 5 bases. CDR3 size: 16 residues. Germline V gene data show CDR1 as KGHSH and CDR2 as LQKENI. The CDR3 region has the DNA TGTGCCAGCCCACCACGAGGGATTAGTTGGTACAATGAGCAGTTCTTC. Translating it yields CASPPRGISWYNEQFF.